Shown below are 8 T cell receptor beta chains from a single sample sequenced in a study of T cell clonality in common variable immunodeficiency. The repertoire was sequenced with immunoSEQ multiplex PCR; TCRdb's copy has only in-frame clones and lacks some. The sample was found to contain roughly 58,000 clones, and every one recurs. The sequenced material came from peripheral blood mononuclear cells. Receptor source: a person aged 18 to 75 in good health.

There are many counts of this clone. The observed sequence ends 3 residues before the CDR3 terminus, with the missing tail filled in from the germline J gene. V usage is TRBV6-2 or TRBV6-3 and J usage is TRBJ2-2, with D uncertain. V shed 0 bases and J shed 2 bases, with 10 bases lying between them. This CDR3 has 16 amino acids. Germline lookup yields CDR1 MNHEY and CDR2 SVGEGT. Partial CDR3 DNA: TGTGCCAGCAGTTACTCGATAACAGACAACACCGGGGAG. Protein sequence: CASSYSITDNTGE. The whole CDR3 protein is CASSYSITDNTGELFF.

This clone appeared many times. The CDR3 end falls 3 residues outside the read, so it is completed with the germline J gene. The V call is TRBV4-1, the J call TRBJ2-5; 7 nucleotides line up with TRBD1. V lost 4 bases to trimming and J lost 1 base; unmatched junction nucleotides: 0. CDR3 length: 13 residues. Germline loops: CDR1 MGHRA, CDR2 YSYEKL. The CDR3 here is CASSRTGQETQYF. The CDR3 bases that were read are TGCGCCAGCAGCCGGACAGGCCAAGAGACC.

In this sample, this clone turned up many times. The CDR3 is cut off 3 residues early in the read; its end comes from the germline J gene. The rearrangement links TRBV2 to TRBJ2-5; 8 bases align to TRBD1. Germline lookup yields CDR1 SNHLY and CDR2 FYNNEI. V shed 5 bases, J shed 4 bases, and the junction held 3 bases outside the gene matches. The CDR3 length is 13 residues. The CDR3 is CASSLDRGETQYF. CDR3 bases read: TGTGCCAGCAGTCTCGACAGGGGAGAGACC.

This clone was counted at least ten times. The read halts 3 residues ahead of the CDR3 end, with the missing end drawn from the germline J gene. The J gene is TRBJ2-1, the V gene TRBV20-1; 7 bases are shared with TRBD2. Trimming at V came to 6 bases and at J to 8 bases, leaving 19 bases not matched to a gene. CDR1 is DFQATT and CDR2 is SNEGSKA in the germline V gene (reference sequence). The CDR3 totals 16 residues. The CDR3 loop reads CSAYGLGNVLVDEQFF. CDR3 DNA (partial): TGCAGTGCCTACGGACTAGGGAACGTGTTAGTCGATGAG.

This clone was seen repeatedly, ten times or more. The CDR3 bases that were read are TGTGCCAGCAGAAGAAGCGTTGAAGAGACC. It translates to CASRRSVEET. The CDR3, in full, reads CASRRSVEETQYF. The chain carries TRBV7-9 and TRBJ2-5; D call uncertain. The read terminates 3 residues before the CDR3 end, so the remaining end is supplied by the germline J gene. Germline CDR1 SEHNR, CDR2 FQNEAQ (reference sequence). Trimming removed 6 bases from V and 3 bases from J, with 11 bases in between. The CDR3 consists of 13 residues.

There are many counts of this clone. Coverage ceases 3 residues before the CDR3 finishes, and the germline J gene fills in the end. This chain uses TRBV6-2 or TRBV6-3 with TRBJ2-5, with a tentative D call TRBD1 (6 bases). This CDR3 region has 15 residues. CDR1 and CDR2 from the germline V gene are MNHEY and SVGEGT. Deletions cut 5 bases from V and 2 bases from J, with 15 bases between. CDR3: CASSQHRTEQETQYF. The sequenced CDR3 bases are TGTGCCAGCAGTCAACACAGGACAGAACAAGAGACC.

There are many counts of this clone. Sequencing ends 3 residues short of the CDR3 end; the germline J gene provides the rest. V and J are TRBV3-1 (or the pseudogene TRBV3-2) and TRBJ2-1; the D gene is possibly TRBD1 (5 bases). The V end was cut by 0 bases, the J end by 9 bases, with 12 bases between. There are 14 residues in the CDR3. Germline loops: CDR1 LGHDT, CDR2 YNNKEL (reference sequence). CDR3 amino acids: CASSQDIRETEQFF. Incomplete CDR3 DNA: TGTGCCAGCAGCCAAGATATCAGGGAAACTGAG.

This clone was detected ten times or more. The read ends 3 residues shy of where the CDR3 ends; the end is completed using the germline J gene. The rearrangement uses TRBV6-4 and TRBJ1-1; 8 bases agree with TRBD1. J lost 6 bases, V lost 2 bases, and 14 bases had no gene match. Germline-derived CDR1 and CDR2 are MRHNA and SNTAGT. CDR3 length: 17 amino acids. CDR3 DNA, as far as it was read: TGTGCCAGCAGTGACGGACCCGGACAGGGAGTATCATCTGAA. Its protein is CASSDGPGQGVSSE. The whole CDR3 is CASSDGPGQGVSSEAFF.